A selection of T cell receptor beta chains follows, all from one sample in a study of T cell repertoires in cytomegalovirus infection. From the reads, TCRdb called clonotypes with MiXCR, one entry per CDR3 protein. Of 200,000 or so distinct CDR3 sequences in the sample, 38% are singletons; the top ten hold around 64%. What these receptors recognize is not known. This sample comprised CD8+ T cells from cultured PBMCs, obtained from culture after CMV antigen stimulation. The receptors were sampled from a human donor in good health (CMV status not recorded). Some clones in this sample may be carry-over from other donors' samples. CDR3s include the opening cysteine and the closing phenylalanine or tryptophan. The D gene is left open where the match is weak. Size values are once, few and many counts, or a class for expanded clones, and some rows have none.

TRBV7-8,NA,TRBJ2-1,NA,TGTGCCAGCACCCTTAGGCGTAATGAGCAGTTCTTC,CASTLRRNEQFF
TRBV27,NA,TRBJ1-2,many,TGTGCCAGCAGGGGATTGGGTAGTCCCTACACCTTC,CASRGLGSPYTF
TRBV11-2,TRBD2,TRBJ2-5,few,TGTGCCAGCAGCTTAGATCTGCCCCTCCGGAGCGGGGGGCCTCAAGAGACCCAGTACTTC,CASSLDLPLRSGGPQETQYF
TRBV4-1,NA,TRBJ1-1,NA,TGCGCCAGCAGCCAAGTCCTCCCCCGGGTGACGAACACTGAAGCTTTCTTT,CASSQVLPRVTNTEAFF
TRBV12-3/TRBV12-4,NA,TRBJ1-1,few,TGTGCCAGCAGTTTCGTCCAGGGTGGTAACACTGAAGCTTTCTTT,CASSFVQGGNTEAFF
TRBV7-6,NA,TRBJ2-7,many,TGTGCCAGCAGCCGCCCGGAGGGGCAGGCCCACTACGAGCAGTACTTC,CASSRPEGQAHYEQYF
TRBV9,TRBD2,TRBJ2-7,NA,TGTGCCAGCAGCGCTAGCAGGACTAGCGGGTTCTACGAGCAGTACTTC,CASSASRTSGFYEQYF
TRBV19,NA,TRBJ2-7,NA,TGTGCCAGTAGTATGGACCTGTCCTACGAGCAGTACTTC,CASSMDLSYEQYF
TRBV5-1,TRBD1,TRBJ1-1,NA,TGCGCCAGCAGCTACGCAGGGGGCGGTGAAGCTTTCTTT,CASSYAGGGEAFF
TRBV7-6,NA,TRBJ2-3,few,TGTGCCAGCAGCCCCTCCCTCGATACGCAGTATTTT,CASSPSLDTQYF
TRBV7-6,NA,TRBJ2-2,few,TGTGCCAGCAGCTTAGCGTCCCAGGGCTGGACCGGGGAGCTGTTTTTT,CASSLASQGWTGELFF
TRBV29-1,TRBD2,TRBJ2-1,NA,TGCAGCGTGGAGGGACTAGCGGCCTACAATGAGCAGTTCTTC,CSVEGLAAYNEQFF
TRBV7-6,NA,TRBJ2-7,NA,TGTGCCAGCAGCCAGGGCCGGGGAGTGGGCTACGAGCAGTACTTC,CASSQGRGVGYEQYF
TRBV10-2,TRBD1,TRBJ1-1,few,TGCGCCAGCATGAGGACAGGGGAAGCTTTCTTT,CASMRTGEAFF
TRBV6-4,TRBD2,TRBJ2-1,NA,TGTGCCAGCAGTGACTCAAGCGGGGGGGCCTACAATGAGCAGTTCTTC,CASSDSSGGAYNEQFF
TRBV20-1,NA,TRBJ1-4,NA,TGCAGTGCTAGCCCCATCAAGTTTTTTTTCCCTAATGAAAAACTGTTTTTT,CSASPIKFFFPNEKLFF
TRBV20-1,NA,TRBJ1-2,few,TGCAGTGCACCGGGACCGGTCTCTAGTGTTTATGGCTACACCTTC,CSAPGPVSSVYGYTF
TRBV12-5,NA,TRBJ1-2,many,TGTGCTAGTGGTTTCGGGCAGAACTATGGCTACACCTTC,CASGFGQNYGYTF
TRBV4-1,TRBD1,TRBJ1-1,few,TGCGCCAGCAGCCAAGCAAGGGACAGGCATATGAACACTGAAGCTTTCTTT,CASSQARDRHMNTEAFF
TRBV7-3,TRBD2,TRBJ2-5,NA,TGTGCCAGCGGCCCACTAGCGGGAGGATCGGAGACCCAGTACTTC,CASGPLAGGSETQYF
TRBV7-6,NA,TRBJ1-4,NA,TGTGCCAGCAGCTTAGGAGCCGTCCGGGGAGCTAATGAAAAACTGTTTTTT,CASSLGAVRGANEKLFF
TRBV7-8,TRBD2,TRBJ2-5,few,TGTGCCAGCAGCTTAACTAGCGGGAGGACGGAGACCCAGTACTTC,CASSLTSGRTETQYF
TRBV7-2,NA,TRBJ1-1,NA,TGTGCCAGCAGCTTCATAGGGGAAGGGGGTAACACTGAAGCTTTCTTT,CASSFIGEGGNTEAFF
TRBV7-6,NA,TRBJ2-1,NA,TGTGCCAGCAGCTTCGGACTTTACAATGAGCAGTTCTTC,CASSFGLYNEQFF
TRBV10-1,NA,TRBJ1-1,few,TGCGCCAGCAGTGACGGGGATAGGAACACTGAAGCTTTCTTT,CASSDGDRNTEAFF
TRBV9,TRBD2,TRBJ2-1,few,TGTGCCAGCAGCGCCGGAGGGACTAGCGTAAACAATGAGCAGTTCTTC,CASSAGGTSVNNEQFF
TRBV5-4,TRBD1,TRBJ2-5,NA,TGTGCCAGCAGCTCGGAACAGGGGGCTTCGGGAGAGACCCAGTACTTC,CASSSEQGASGETQYF
TRBV27,TRBD2,TRBJ2-3,few,TGTGCCACCCAGCGGGGGGGCTACACAGATACGCAGTATTTT,CATQRGGYTDTQYF
TRBV19,TRBD1,TRBJ1-5,few,TGTGCCAGTAGTTCCTCCGGGACAGCTTATGGAGGGAATCAGCCCCAGCATTTT,CASSSSGTAYGGNQPQHF